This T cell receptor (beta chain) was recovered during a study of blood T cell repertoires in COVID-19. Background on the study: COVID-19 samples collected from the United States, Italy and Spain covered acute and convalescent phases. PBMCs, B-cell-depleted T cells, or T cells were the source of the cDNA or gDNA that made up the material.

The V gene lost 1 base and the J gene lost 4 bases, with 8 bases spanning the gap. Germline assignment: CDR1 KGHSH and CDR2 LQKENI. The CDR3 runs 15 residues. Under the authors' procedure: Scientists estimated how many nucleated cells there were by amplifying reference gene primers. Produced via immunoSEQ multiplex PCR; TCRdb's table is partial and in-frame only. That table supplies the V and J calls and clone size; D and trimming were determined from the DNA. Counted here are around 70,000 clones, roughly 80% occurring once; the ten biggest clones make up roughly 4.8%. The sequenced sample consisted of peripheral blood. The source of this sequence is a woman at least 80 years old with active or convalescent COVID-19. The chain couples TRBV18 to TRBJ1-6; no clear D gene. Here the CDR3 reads CASSPRQDYNSPLHF. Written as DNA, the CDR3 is TGTGCCAGCTCACCACGGCAGGATTATAATTCACCCCTCCACTTT.